A single sample gave rise to the 30 T cell receptor beta chains below, sequenced in a study of cytomegalovirus exposure and HLA in healthy donors (dated 2017 in TCRdb). The method was the immunoSEQ multiplex PCR assay. For the multiplex PCR, a mixture combining 60 forward primers for TCR Vbeta segments and 13 reverse primers for TCR Jbeta segments was used. Sourced from immuneACCESS, this table was stored by TCRdb with only in-frame sequences that have V and J called. A share of the clones is absent; for the studies checked, an unresolved V gene accounts for under half, and the remainder has no known explanation. This sample lists some 200,000 clones; 70% to 80% were detected once. The ten largest account for under 2% of the sample. Sequenced input: PBMCs. All receptors come from a girl between 5 and 17 years old in good health and CMV-seropositive.

The genes are TRBV27 and TRBJ2-7; 7 nucleotides match TRBD1. Germline V lookup: CDR1 MNHEY, CDR2 SMNVEV (reference sequence). This CDR3 is 13 amino acids long. V dropped 4 bases and J dropped 4; count of bases not matched to a gene: 4. CDR3 DNA sequence: TGTGCCAGCAGTTCCCGGACAGGATACGAGCAGTACTTC. It is translated as CASSSRTGYEQYF.

The chain links TRBV5-4 to TRBJ2-3; 9 nucleotides match TRBD2. CDR3 length: 16 amino acids. V shed 0 bases and J 2 bases; nucleotides not matched to a gene: 4. Germline CDR1 SGHNT, CDR2 YYREEE (reference sequence). DNA for the CDR3: TGTGCCAGCAGCTTGGGGCTAGCGGGGCACACAGATACGCAGTATTTT. Translated: CASSLGLAGHTDTQYF.

The sample holds one count of this clone. At the DNA level, this CDR3 is encoded by other sequences in the same sample as well. V gene TRBV6-6 combines with J gene TRBJ2-7, with 9 bases aligning to TRBD1. With 2 bases clipped from V and 4 bases from J, the junction kept 3 bases outside the gene matches. Germline V gene lookup returns CDR1 MNHNY and CDR2 SVGAGI (reference sequence). The CDR3 sequence is 14 residues long. Written as DNA, the CDR3 is TGTGCCAGCAGTTACGGACAGGGGATTTACGAGCAGTACTTC. This sequence encodes CASSYGQGIYEQYF.

V gene TRBV28 combines with J gene TRBJ2-3; TRBD2 matches 10 bases. Germline V gives CDR1 MDHEN, CDR2 SYDVKM. The CDR3 has 17 amino acids. V shed 7 bases, J shed 0 bases, and the junction held 10 bases outside the gene matches. CDR3 bases: TGTGCCAGCAATGACGCAGGACTAGCGGCTAGCACAGATACGCAGTATTTT. It yields the protein CASNDAGLAASTDTQYF.

V gene TRBV7-2 combines with J gene TRBJ2-7, with TRBD1 identical over 10 bases. The CDR3 is made up of 18 amino acids. Germline CDR1 SGHTA, CDR2 FQGNSA. The trim removed 5 bases at V and 1 base at J, leaving 14 bases unmatched. Here the CDR3 reads CASSPPSPWDRGSYEQYF. In nucleotides, the CDR3 is TGTGCCAGCAGCCCGCCGAGCCCTTGGGACAGGGGTTCCTACGAGCAGTACTTC.

The chain couples TRBV4-3 to TRBJ2-2; 9 nucleotides agree with TRBD1. Per the germline V gene, CDR1 is LGHNA and CDR2 is YSLEER. Trimming at V came to 4 bases and at J to 9 bases, leaving 18 bases not matched to a gene. The CDR3 is 18 amino acids. CDR3 sequence: CASSLAPPRTGVAWELFF. The DNA for the CDR3 is TGCGCCAGCAGCCTAGCCCCGCCCAGGACAGGGGTGGCCTGGGAGCTGTTTTTT.

The V gene is TRBV27, the J gene TRBJ2-1; TRBD2 aligns across 10 bases. The J segment lost 6 bases and the V segment lost 9 bases, leaving 14 bases of the junction unmatched. The germline CDR1 and CDR2 sequences are MNHEY and SMNVEV (reference sequence). The length of the CDR3 is 16 residues. CDR3 coding DNA: TGTGCCAGTGAATCCTGGGACCGGACTAGCGGCAATGAGCAGTTCTTC. This codes for CASESWDRTSGNEQFF.

The chain has TRBV7-9 and TRBJ2-5; TRBD2 agrees at 14 bases. The CDR3 is 19 residues long. V lost 3 bases to trimming and J lost 0 bases; unmatched junction nucleotides: 9. Germline CDR1 is SEHNR and CDR2 is FQNEAQ (reference sequence). The CDR3 region is CASSLGTSGGPAYQETQYF. The CDR3 DNA sequence: TGTGCCAGCAGCTTGGGGACTAGCGGGGGACCGGCATACCAAGAGACCCAGTACTTC.

The CDR3 region has the DNA TGCGCCAGCAGACCCGGACTAGCGGGGGAGAGCACAGATACGCAGTATTTT. Its protein product is CASRPGLAGESTDTQYF. The chain employs TRBV5-1 and TRBJ2-3; 13 bases agree with TRBD2. The V segment lost 5 bases and the J segment 0 bases; nucleotides outside the gene matches: 6. The CDR3 totals 17 residues. Germline-derived CDR1 and CDR2 are SGHRS and YFSETQ.

J is TRBJ2-1 and V is TRBV9; TRBD2 aligns across 8 bases. CDR1 is SGDLS, CDR2 YYNGEE, per germline. The CDR3 extends over 15 amino acids. The ends lost 0 bases at V and 9 bases at J; junction bases unmatched: 8. CDR3 loop: CASSVGRGGVTEQFF. The DNA for the CDR3 is TGTGCCAGCAGCGTAGGCCGGGGGGGAGTGACTGAGCAGTTCTTC.

The chain carries TRBV5-1 and TRBJ2-5, with 13 bases aligning to TRBD2. With 0 bases clipped from V and 4 bases from J, the junction kept 3 bases outside the gene matches. This CDR3 spans 16 amino acids. The germline CDR1 and CDR2 sequences are SGHRS and YFSETQ. The CDR3 region is CASSLEGTSGIETQYF. The DNA of the CDR3 is TGCGCCAGCAGCTTGGAGGGGACTAGCGGGATAGAGACCCAGTACTTC.

The rearrangement links TRBV10-3 to TRBJ2-1; weak D call: TRBD2 (6 bases). V gave up 4 bases and J gave up 1 base, with 11 bases separating them. Germline V gene sequence: CDR1 ENHRY, CDR2 SYGVKD. The CDR3 has 15 amino acids. This chain's CDR3 is CAISVAGLSYNEQFF. The DNA for the CDR3 is TGTGCCATCAGTGTGGCGGGACTGTCCTACAATGAGCAGTTCTTC.

The chain employs TRBV19 and TRBJ1-6, with 9 bases lining up with TRBD1. The CDR3 totals 15 residues. V was clipped by 5 bases and J by 10 bases; unmatched bases: 9. CDR1 and CDR2 from the germline V gene are LNHDA and SQIVND (reference sequence). CDR3 bases: TGTGCCAGTAGTCCCCGGACAGGGGATGGGTCACCCCTCCACTTT. This sequence encodes CASSPRTGDGSPLHF. Drawing the rest from reference TRBV19 and TRBJ1-6, the complete variable domain is DGGITQSPKYLFRKEGQNVTLSCEQNLNHDAMYWYRQDPGQGLRLIYYSQIVNDFQKGDIAEGYSVSREKKESFPLTVTSAQKNPTAFYLCASSPRTGDGSPLHFGNGTRLTVT.

The J gene is TRBJ2-1, the V gene TRBV6-4; the D gene could be TRBD1 or TRBD2 (5 bases each). Trimming removed 6 bases from V and 8 bases from J, with 14 bases in between. This CDR3 is built from 13 residues. CDR1 MRHNA and CDR2 SNTAGT come from the germline V gene. CDR3 residues: CASRDTSVHEQFF. The CDR3 region has the DNA TGTGCCAGCAGGGACACTAGTGTCCATGAGCAGTTCTTC.

V gene TRBV19 combines with J gene TRBJ1-1; D might be TRBD1 (6 bases). Trimming took 3 bases from V and 1 from J, leaving 9 bases between them. CDR3 size: 14 residues. Germline-derived CDR1 and CDR2 are LNHDA and SQIVND (reference sequence). The chain's CDR3 is CASSIKGGNTEAFF. The CDR3, as DNA: TGTGCCAGTAGTATTAAAGGGGGGAACACTGAAGCTTTCTTT.

J is TRBJ1-5 and V is TRBV19; TRBD1 matches at 8 bases. The length of the CDR3 is 15 residues. Germline V gene lookup returns CDR1 LNHDA and CDR2 SQIVND (reference sequence). V dropped 5 bases and J dropped 0; count of bases not matched to a gene: 3. CDR3 in amino acids: CASSDRGLSNQPQHF. Written as DNA, the CDR3 is TGTGCCAGTAGTGACAGGGGTCTTAGCAATCAGCCCCAGCATTTT. The complete variable domain, with remaining parts taken from reference TRBV19 and TRBJ1-5, reads DGGITQSPKYLFRKEGQNVTLSCEQNLNHDAMYWYRQDPGQGLRLIYYSQIVNDFQKGDIAEGYSVSREKKESFPLTVTSAQKNPTAFYLCASSDRGLSNQPQHFGDGTRLSIL.

The chain is built from TRBV5-1 and TRBJ2-7; 7 bases line up with TRBD1. Germline V lookup: CDR1 SGHRS, CDR2 YFSETQ. J was trimmed by 2 bases and V by 3 bases; bases with no gene match: 8. This CDR3 is built from 15 residues. Here the CDR3 DNA reads TGCGCCAGCAGCTGGTCGGGACAGCCGACCTACGAGCAGTACTTC. It encodes CASSWSGQPTYEQYF. The full variable domain, its missing parts supplied by reference TRBV5-1 and TRBJ2-7, is KAGVTQTPRYLIKTRGQQVTLSCSPISGHRSVSWYQQTPGQGLQFLFEYFSETQRNKGNFPGRFSGRQFSNSRSEMNVSTLELGDSALYLCASSWSGQPTYEQYFGPGTRLTVT.

The chain is built from TRBV27 and TRBJ1-5, with D hard to call. CDR1 and CDR2 (germline): MNHEY, SMNVEV (reference sequence). V was pared by 2 bases and J by 2 bases, with 13 bases between. This CDR3 has 16 residues. This CDR3 reads CASSLVGRTGNQPQHF. The CDR3 DNA reads TGTGCCAGCAGTTTAGTCGGTCGCACGGGCAATCAGCCCCAGCATTTT.

The rearrangement joins TRBV5-1 to TRBJ2-7; 7 bases line up with TRBD1. J lost 5 bases, V lost 4 bases, and 9 bases had no gene match. The germline V gene has CDR1 SGHRS and CDR2 YFSETQ. This CDR3 is 14 amino acids long. The chain's CDR3 is CASSRRQGRDEQYF. CDR3 bases: TGCGCCAGCAGCAGGAGACAGGGTCGAGACGAGCAGTACTTC.

This rearrangement joins TRBV5-6 to TRBJ2-3, with 10 bases lining up with TRBD1. V lost 0 bases to trimming and J lost 8 bases; unmatched junction nucleotides: 6. This CDR3 region has 15 residues. Germline CDR1 is SGHDT and CDR2 is YYEEEE. The CDR3 spells CASSLVGTGVGTQYF. CDR3 sequence (DNA): TGTGCCAGCAGCTTGGTAGGGACAGGGGTGGGTACGCAGTATTTT.

The chain carries TRBV5-5 and TRBJ2-7, with TRBD1 matching over 8 bases. With 5 bases clipped from V and 3 bases from J, the junction kept 10 bases outside the gene matches. The germline V gene has CDR1 SGHKS and CDR2 YYEKEE (reference sequence). The CDR3 sequence is 15 residues long. Here the CDR3 DNA reads TGTGCCAGCAGTACGGACAGGGCAGCGGGCTACGAGCAGTACTTC. Translation: CASSTDRAAGYEQYF.

The chain links TRBV5-5 to TRBJ2-3, with no clear D. This CDR3 has 16 amino acids. The V and J ends lost 4 bases and 1 base respectively, with 16 bases between them. Germline V lookup: CDR1 SGHKS, CDR2 YYEKEE (reference sequence). In DNA, the CDR3 is TGTGCCAGCAGCCTACTGTCTGTTCGCGGCACAGATACGCAGTATTTT. Amino acids: CASSLLSVRGTDTQYF.

This chain links TRBV5-1 with TRBJ2-2; a possible D gene is TRBD1 (5 bases). V shed 4 bases and J shed 5 bases, with 18 bases lying between them. The length of the CDR3 is 16 residues. CDR1 SGHRS and CDR2 YFSETQ come from the germline V gene. CDR3 sequence: CASSNRAGITTGELFF. The DNA of the CDR3 is TGCGCCAGCAGCAATAGAGCAGGGATTACGACCGGGGAGCTGTTTTTT. Filled out from reference TRBV5-1 and TRBJ2-2, the complete variable domain reads KAGVTQTPRYLIKTRGQQVTLSCSPISGHRSVSWYQQTPGQGLQFLFEYFSETQRNKGNFPGRFSGRQFSNSRSEMNVSTLELGDSALYLCASSNRAGITTGELFFGEGSRLTVL.

The genes are TRBV2 and TRBJ2-5, with D maybe TRBD1 (5 bases). CDR3 length: 14 residues. Germline V gives CDR1 SNHLY, CDR2 FYNNEI. V shed 3 bases and J shed 1 base, with 9 bases lying between them. CDR3 region: CASSEQGSQETQYF. In DNA form, the CDR3 reads TGTGCCAGCAGTGAGCAGGGTTCCCAAGAGACCCAGTACTTC.

The CDR3 reads CAIRMDSSTDTQYF. CDR3 sequence (DNA): TGTGCCATCAGGATGGACAGTAGCACAGATACGCAGTATTTT. The J gene is TRBJ2-3, the V gene TRBV10-3; possibly TRBD1 for D (6 bases). The CDR3 consists of 14 residues. V dropped 6 bases and J dropped 0 bases, with 10 bases sitting between them. In germline, CDR1 is ENHRY, CDR2 SYGVKD.

J is TRBJ1-2 and V is TRBV19; no clear D gene. The CDR3 extends over 16 amino acids. V gave up 1 base and J gave up 5 bases, with 17 bases separating them. The germline V gene encodes CDR1 LNHDA and CDR2 SQIVND (reference sequence). CDR3 nucleotide sequence: TGTGCCAGTAGTATAGGTCGCAAGATGGGGAGTTATGGCTACACCTTC. As protein: CASSIGRKMGSYGYTF.

The chain links TRBV29-1 to TRBJ1-1; the D gene is possibly TRBD1 (6 bases). The CDR3 consists of 13 residues. V was clipped by 6 bases and J by 1 base, with 12 bases between them. Germline V gene data show CDR1 as SQVTM and CDR2 as ANQGSEA. CDR3 amino acids: CSVNLGGNTEAFF. DNA of the CDR3: TGCAGCGTGAACCTAGGGGGGAACACTGAAGCTTTCTTT. The full variable domain, its missing parts supplied by reference TRBV29-1 and TRBJ1-1, is SAVISQKPSRDICQRGTSLTIQCQVDSQVTMMFWYRQQPGQSLTLIATANQGSEATYESGFVIDKFPISRPNLTFSTLTVSNMSPEDSSIYLCSVNLGGNTEAFFGQGTRLTVV.

The rearrangement uses TRBV29-1 and TRBJ2-7; TRBD2 is a possible D gene (5 bases). V was trimmed by 4 bases and J by 4 bases, leaving 14 bases between them. Germline CDR1 is SQVTM and CDR2 is ANQGSEA. The CDR3 length is 13 residues. CDR3 region: CSVVGVFTYEQYF. The CDR3 coding sequence is TGCAGCGTTGTCGGGGTCTTTACGTACGAGCAGTACTTC.

The chain recombines TRBV13 with TRBJ2-2; 13 bases are shared with TRBD2. Germline trimming cut 5 bases from V and 4 bases from J; bases unmatched to any gene: 7. The germline V gene has CDR1 PRHDT and CDR2 FYEKMQ (reference sequence). CDR3 size: 17 residues. The CDR3 sequence: CASSPGTSGVGTGELFF. The CDR3 DNA sequence: TGTGCCAGCAGCCCCGGGACTAGCGGGGTAGGCACCGGGGAGCTGTTTTTT. Full variable domain (rest looked up from reference TRBV13 and TRBJ2-2): AAGVIQSPRHLIKEKRETATLKCYPIPRHDTVYWYQQGPGQDPQFLISFYEKMQSDKGSIPDRFSAQQFSDYHSELNMSSLELGDSALYFCASSPGTSGVGTGELFFGEGSRLTVL.

V gene TRBV28 combines with J gene TRBJ2-5, with a possible D match to TRBD2 (5 bases). The ends were cut back, 3 bases at V and 2 bases at J, with 13 bases in the middle. This CDR3 contains 15 residues. Germline V gene lookup returns CDR1 MDHEN and CDR2 SYDVKM. CDR3 loop: CASSFGASSQETQYF. The CDR3, as DNA: TGTGCCAGCAGTTTCGGAGCTAGCTCGCAAGAGACCCAGTACTTC.